Presented here are 14 T cell receptor beta chains from one specimen sequenced in a study of immune heterogeneity within non-small cell lung tumors. Amplification of the TCR beta CDR3 was achieved through multiplex PCR with 32 V and 13 J primers. TCRdb analysed the multiplex PCR reads with MiXCR anew, one entry per CDR3 protein. The data contain thousands of distinct CDR3 sequences, roughly 50% of them seen just once; the ten biggest clones take up approximately 45%. Bulk tumor genomic DNA constituted the template, at around 610 ng per sample. In surgery, several biopsies were collected from each primary tumor at widely spaced sites. Patients underwent curative surgery for non-small cell lung cancer (untreated and newly diagnosed). The sample comprised lung tumor tissue. These receptors originate from a man in his fifties with non-small cell lung cancer.

This clonotype counts as medium-sized. The rearrangement links TRBV9 to TRBJ1-1; no clear D gene. The CDR3 length is 15 residues. Trimming removed 0 bases at V and 5 bases at J, with 14 bases between. Germline values: CDR1 SGDLS, CDR2 YYNGEE. The CDR3 reads CASSVGKGLGTEAFF. CDR3 DNA sequence: TGTGCCAGCAGCGTAGGAAAAGGGTTGGGAACTGAAGCTTTCTTT. Combining the CDR3 with reference TRBV9 and TRBJ1-1 gives the whole variable domain DSGVTQTPKHLITATGQRVTLRCSPRSGDLSVYWYQQSLDQGLQFLIQYYNGEERAKGNILERFSAQQFPDLHSELNLSSLELGDSALYFCASSVGKGLGTEAFFGQGTRLTVV.

Within the sample, this clonotype is medium-sized. The chain employs TRBV11-2 and TRBJ2-7, with TRBD2 matching over 7 bases. Germline V CDR1 and CDR2: SGHAT, FQNNGV. The length of the CDR3 is 16 residues. Trimming cost V 5 bases and J 0 bases; bases outside gene matches: 10. CDR3 residues: CASSEGSGISSYEQYF. Written as DNA, the CDR3 is TGTGCCAGCAGCGAGGGGAGCGGGATAAGCTCCTACGAGCAGTACTTC. Using reference TRBV11-2 and TRBJ2-7 for the parts outside the CDR3, the full variable domain is EAGVAQSPRYKIIEKRQSVAFWCNPISGHATLYWYQQILGQGPKLLIQFQNNGVVDDSQLPKDRFSAERLKGVDSTLKIQPAKLEDSAVYLCASSEGSGISSYEQYFGPGTRLTVT.

This clonotype is classed as medium-sized. V usage is TRBV4-1 and J usage is TRBJ1-2; D gene ambiguous. Germline V gives CDR1 MGHRA, CDR2 YSYEKL. This CDR3 spans 20 amino acids. Trimming shortened V by 2 bases and J by 4 bases, and 29 bases separated the two germline ends. DNA for the CDR3: TGCGCCAGCAGCCAACCTAGGGCGGGGTCCCATCAGATCAACCTCTATGGCTACACCTTC. It yields the protein CASSQPRAGSHQINLYGYTF.

This clonotype qualifies as medium-sized. This chain uses TRBV2 with TRBJ2-3, with D possibly called TRBD1 or TRBD2 (5 bases each). There are 12 residues in the CDR3. CDR1 SNHLY and CDR2 FYNNEI come from the germline V gene. The V and J ends lost 2 bases and 9 bases respectively, with 9 bases between them. CDR3 protein: CASSERDGTQYF. As DNA, the CDR3 is TGTGCCAGCAGTGAAAGGGACGGGACGCAGTATTTT.

This clonotype was seen a few times. The J gene is TRBJ2-7, the V gene TRBV12-3 or TRBV12-4; D is undetermined. V was shortened by 4 bases and J by 0 bases, with 10 bases between the two germline ends. CDR3 length equals 14 residues. The CDR3 reads CASSSDTSSYEQYF. DNA of the CDR3: TGTGCCAGCAGTTCCGACACGTCCTCCTACGAGCAGTACTTC.

In its sample, this clonotype is large (0.1 to 1%). The chain is built from TRBV7-9 and TRBJ2-7; the D gene is possibly TRBD2 (5 bases). The germline V gene has CDR1 SEHNR and CDR2 FQNEAQ (reference sequence). V lost 11 bases, J lost 7 bases, and 15 bases lay in between. The CDR3 consists of 11 residues. The CDR3, as DNA: TGTGCCGGCGGGCGGGTAGAGGAGCAGTACTTC. It translates to CAGGRVEEQYF. The variable domain in full, completed from reference TRBV7-9 and TRBJ2-7, reads DTGVSQNPRHKITKRGQNVTFRCDPISEHNRLYWYRQTLGQGPEFLTYFQNEAQLEKSRLLSDRFSAERPKGSFSTLEIQRTEQGDSAMYLCAGGRVEEQYFGPGTRLTVT.

CDR3 amino acids: CASSTTGTGSYEQYF. The CDR3, as DNA: TGTGCCAGTAGTACGACCGGGACGGGATCCTACGAGCAGTACTTC. The rearrangement joins TRBV19 to TRBJ2-7; D assignment may be TRBD1 or TRBD2 (5 bases each). Trimming shortened V by 4 bases and J by 1 base, and 14 bases separated the two germline ends. This CDR3 is 15 amino acids long. Germline V lookup: CDR1 LNHDA, CDR2 SQIVND (reference sequence). Full variable domain (remainder filled in from reference TRBV19 and TRBJ2-7): DGGITQSPKYLFRKEGQNVTLSCEQNLNHDAMYWYRQDPGQGLRLIYYSQIVNDFQKGDIAEGYSVSREKKESFPLTVTSAQKNPTAFYLCASSTTGTGSYEQYFGPGTRLTVT.

This clonotype is large. The DNA for the CDR3 is TGTGCCAGCAGTATCGGGACAGCGAACCTCTATGGCTACACCTTC. Protein product: CASSIGTANLYGYTF. The chain combines TRBV28 with TRBJ1-2; 7 positions match TRBD1. The CDR3 consists of 15 residues. Looked up from germline, CDR1 is MDHEN and CDR2 is SYDVKM. Unmatched junction bases numbered 10, after V lost 5 bases and J lost 4 bases.

The chain employs TRBV28 and TRBJ2-6, with D perhaps matching TRBD1 or TRBD2 (5 bases each). The CDR3 extends over 17 amino acids. The V end was cut by 7 bases, the J end by 4 bases, with 20 bases between. Germline V gene lookup returns CDR1 MDHEN and CDR2 SYDVKM. CDR3 region: CASTYPGPLGGANVLTF. The CDR3 region has the DNA TGTGCCAGCACCTATCCGGGACCTTTGGGCGGGGCCAACGTCCTGACTTTC.

This clonotype was observed a handful of times. The genes are TRBV20-1 and TRBJ1-5, with 8 bases fitting TRBD1. This CDR3 contains 15 residues. V lost 1 base, J lost 7 bases, and 9 bases stayed unmatched. Germline values: CDR1 DFQATT, CDR2 SNEGSKA (reference sequence). CDR3 nucleotide sequence: TGCAGTGCTAGAGTTTCAGGGGGCGCGGGGCAGCCCCAGCATTTT. Translated: CSARVSGGAGQPQHF.

V gene TRBV6-1 combines with J gene TRBJ1-4; D is undetermined. Germline-derived CDR1 and CDR2 are MNHNS and SASEGT. Trimming removed 10 bases from V and 8 bases from J, with 11 bases in between. The CDR3 is 11 residues long. As DNA, the CDR3 is TGTGCCACTTCCGTGGTCGAAAAACTGTTTTTT. It translates to CATSVVEKLFF.

This clonotype is classed as medium-sized. The V and J genes are TRBV5-6 and TRBJ2-2; D is undetermined. Germline CDR1 is SGHDT and CDR2 is YYEEEE. Trimming left V 2 bases short and J 4 bases short, with 21 bases between. This CDR3 contains 18 residues. CDR3 DNA sequence: TGTGCCAGCAGCTTTAGTCAAGAGTCACTGTCTACCACCGGGGAGCTGTTTTTT. This translates into CASSFSQESLSTTGELFF.

This clonotype came up a few times. The rearrangement joins TRBV28 to TRBJ1-2; perhaps TRBD1 as D (6 bases). The CDR3 is 15 amino acids. The V and J ends lost 6 bases and 4 bases respectively, with 18 bases between them. Germline V CDR1 and CDR2: MDHEN, SYDVKM. The CDR3 is CASRRSQGLGYGYTF. In DNA, the CDR3 is TGTGCCAGCAGAAGGTCACAGGGCTTAGGCTATGGCTACACCTTC.

Only one count was recorded for this clonotype. The chain uses TRBV19 and TRBJ1-5; D is ambiguous. The CDR3 is 12 amino acids. Germline assignment: CDR1 LNHDA and CDR2 SQIVND (reference sequence). CDR3 sequence (DNA): TGTGCTACCGGAGATAGCAATCAGCCCCAGCATTTT. Translated, it gives CATGDSNQPQHF. Supplemented by reference TRBV19 and TRBJ1-5, the full variable domain reads DGGITQSPKYLFRKEGQNVTLSCEQNLNHDAMYWYRQDPGQGLRLIYYSQIVNDFQKGDIAEGYSVSREKKESFPLTVTSAQKNPTAFYLCATGDSNQPQHFGDGTRLSIL.